This section outlines one TCR beta chain sequence together with its context. This clonotype has more than one count but fewer than ten. The clone's antigen remains unknown. No per-base quality is available; no much larger clone lies one base away. The library was produced with 5' RACE. TCRdb records Illumina HiSeq 2500 as the sequencer. A second roughly 7 to 12 cycle PCR used a sample-barcoded 5' primer and a J-beta primer mix. Each TCR beta cDNA molecule received a unique molecular identifier from a template-switch 5' adaptor carrying 12 random nucleotides. Each sample yielded at least 2.5 million CDR3-containing paired-end reads. First-strand cDNA was synthesized from all RNA with the Mint cDNA synthesis kit, primed by a TRBC-specific oligonucleotide. Following uracil-DNA glycosylase treatment, a first 18-cycle PCR with universal primers M1SS and BC2_uni_R was performed on all cDNA. In the authors' own workflow: For normalization, 1 million high-quality reads, each with a distinct molecular identifier, were randomly selected from each sample. Instead of being binned into consensus sequences, reads that shared molecular identifiers were thrown out. CDR3 identification, clonotype clustering and error correction used MiTCR with a Q25 quality threshold and the strictest error-elimination algorithm. A nonparametric unseen species model with Euler transformation was used to estimate lower-bound total TCR beta diversity. The public reads were reprocessed in TCRdb via fastp at Q25 and MiXCR, keeping in-frame beta chains. Merged by CDR3 protein, the rows form single entries marked with the most common genes and DNA. The V and J calls were not made by the authors but by TCRdb's processing. For this sample there are roughly 1.7 million distinct CDR3 sequences; roughly 30% appear just once. The ten most abundant clones make up approximately 11% of the sample.

Systemically healthy Caucasian individuals from Russia, some 40 in total and aged roughly 6 to 100 years, were included as donors. Each donor gave about 9.2 milliliters of peripheral blood, drawn into EDTA-treated Vacutainer tubes. Ficoll-Paque density-gradient centrifugation was used to isolate PBMCs, with at least 6.5 million obtained per sample. Trizol reagent was used to extract total RNA from the PBMCs, yielding at least 6 micrograms per sample. The percentages of naive CD45RAhigh/CD27high T cells were determined by flow cytometry on a PBMC aliquot from every donor. This record belongs to a study of blood T cells in healthy people across ages (dated by TCRdb to about 2015). About the investigation overall: Template switching captured roughly one uniquely barcoded TCR beta cDNA molecule per two T cells in model experiments. The study measured age-related changes in TCR beta repertoire diversity using deep sequencing normalized with unique cDNA molecular identifiers. Four age groups were formed from the donors: young (average roughly 15 years), middle-aged (more than 35), aged (about 62) and long-lived (about 80). To avoid experimental bias, donors of different ages were distributed randomly across sequencing lanes. Using the same blood draw, the study looked at two additional independent replicas of 1 million unique cDNA reads for two donors, one aged 18 to 30 and the other aged 80 or older.

What the research found in general, with its limitations: Total diversity estimates from one million sequenced T cells were considered lower bounds and underestimates. Observed TCR beta diversity per million T cells fell roughly linearly with age, and a significant reduction was already apparent by age roughly 40. Because the CMV infection status of the donors was unknown, age-related changes in expanded clonotypes may potentially have been confounded. Conclusive comparison of naive and antigen-experienced compartments was prevented by the profiling of bulk unsorted PBMCs. Compared with the aged group, the long-lived group had more naive CD4+ T cells, fewer expanded clones and increased TCR diversity, a pattern suggesting age selection. There was a strong correlation between observed TCR beta diversity and the percentage of naive T cells measured by flow cytometry.

V ends up 4 bases short and J 7 bases short, with an unmatched junction base count of 9. The germline V gene provides CDR1 SGDLS and CDR2 YYNGEE. From the cysteine through the phenylalanine, the CDR3 covers 15 amino acids. Here the CDR3 DNA is all that survives: 45 bases in frame from base 1. Sequencing input: blood. The source is a young woman in good health. The rearranged segments are TRBV9 and TRBJ2-7; 12 nucleotides in the junction match TRBD2. In nucleotide form, the sequence is TGTGCCAGCAGCCCCCGACTAGCGGGAGAGGGGGAGCAGTACTTC. Translation gives CASSPRLAGEGEQYF. The CDR3, completed at both ends by the reference TRBV9 and TRBJ2-7 genes, gives the full variable domain DSGVTQTPKHLITATGQRVTLRCSPRSGDLSVYWYQQSLDQGLQFLIQYYNGEERAKGNILERFSAQQFPDLHSELNLSSLELGDSALYFCASSPRLAGEGEQYFGPGTRLTVT.